The clone carrying this T cell receptor (beta chain) was recorded once. Antigen unknown. The sample originates from a study of T cells in Graves' hyperthyroidism and ophthalmopathy. Across the study: The initial diagnosis was the point when peripheral blood was collected, ahead of any treatment.

From RNA transcripts, TCR beta CDR3 regions were amplified. First-round RT-PCR of the TCR CDR3 relied on the HTBI primer set. TCRdb passed the multiplex PCR reads through MiXCR, listing each CDR3 protein once. The sample has 700,000 to 950,000 distinct CDR3 sequences; just over 35% are singletons. The study, taken as a whole, reports: Most thyroid clonotypes with frequency above 0.001 were detected in blood. A 13 V-J signature model discriminated ophthalmopathy versus stable hyperthyroidism.

The CDR3 is 16 residues long. Germline-derived CDR1 and CDR2 are LGHNA and YNFKEQ. The V and J ends lost 10 bases and 0 bases respectively, with 19 bases between them. Thyroid ultrasound, orbital computed tomography, clinical symptoms, and serum thyroxine and TRAb underpinned diagnoses. This TCR was sampled from a woman in her thirties or forties with Graves' hyperthyroidism. V gene TRBV4-2 combines with J gene TRBJ1-5; unclear D gene. Sequenced input: blood. The CDR3: CATLTGPVNSNQPQHF. CDR3 sequence (DNA): TGTGCCACCTTGACCGGCCCGGTGAATAGCAATCAGCCCCAGCATTTT.